This is a list of T cell receptor beta chains from one sample in a study of cytomegalovirus exposure and HLA in healthy donors. Generated by immunoSEQ multiplex PCR, the TCRdb table keeps only in-frame clones and is missing some. The sample has some 160,000 clones, about four fifths seen once. Sequencing was done on a sample of PBMCs. Source of these receptors: a woman aged 40 to 50 in good health and CMV-seropositive. Both conserved end residues are part of each CDR3. A D gene is named only where the DNA matches it firmly. Clone size, where shown, is once, few, many, or a class for clones that have expanded.

j_call,cdr3_length,d_call,clone_size,v_call,cdr3_aa,cdr3_nt
TRBJ2-1,13,NA,few,TRBV19,CASSIGSNNEQFF,TGTGCCAGTAGTATCGGGAGCAACAATGAGCAGTTCTTC
TRBJ1-1,18,TRBD1,once,TRBV27,CASSLSIGQGRGNTEAFF,TGTGCCAGCAGTTTATCGATCGGACAGGGGAGGGGGAACACTGAAGCTTTCTTT
TRBJ1-6,14,NA,NA,TRBV30,CAWSLGAVDSPLHF,TGTGCCTGGAGCCTAGGGGCGGTTGATTCACCCCTCCACTTT
TRBJ1-5,15,NA,NA,TRBV28,CASSVQGNSNQPQHF,TGTGCCAGCAGTGTACAGGGTAATAGCAATCAGCCCCAGCATTTT
TRBJ2-7,14,TRBD1,NA,TRBV5-4,CASSGTGASYEQYF,TGTGCCAGCAGCGGGACAGGGGCCTCCTACGAGCAGTACTTC
TRBJ2-1,14,NA,NA,TRBV6-5,CASKLWFSYNEQFF,TGTGCCAGCAAACTGTGGTTTTCCTACAATGAGCAGTTCTTC
TRBJ2-2,16,TRBD2,NA,TRBV9,CASSATTSGHTGELFF,TGTGCCAGCAGCGCGACGACTAGCGGCCACACCGGGGAGCTGTTTTTT
TRBJ1-5,14,NA,NA,TRBV6-1,CASSEWGGGQPQHF,TGTGCCAGCAGTGAATGGGGGGGTGGTCAGCCCCAGCATTTT
TRBJ2-5,17,NA,NA,TRBV5-1,CASRSPPGTPNQETQYF,TGCGCCAGCAGAAGCCCTCCCGGGACTCCTAATCAAGAGACCCAGTACTTC
TRBJ1-2,11,NA,NA,TRBV7-2,CAGGGWGGYTF,TGTGCGGGGGGAGGGTGGGGTGGCTACACCTTC
TRBJ1-4,14,NA,NA,TRBV28,CASRLTTGAEKLFF,TGTGCCAGCAGACTGACGACAGGAGCGGAAAAACTGTTTTTT
TRBJ2-5,12,NA,NA,TRBV28,CASTESQETQYF,TGTGCCAGCACCGAGTCTCAAGAGACCCAGTACTTC
TRBJ2-2,14,NA,NA,TRBV9,CASRERRNTGELFF,TGTGCCAGCAGGGAGCGGAGGAACACCGGGGAGCTGTTTTTT
TRBJ2-2,16,TRBD1,NA,TRBV5-8,CASSSPGQMNTGELFF,TGTGCCAGCAGCTCTCCGGGACAGATGAACACCGGGGAGCTGTTTTTT
TRBJ2-5,14,NA,NA,TRBV10-3,CAIGGEDLQETQYF,TGTGCCATCGGAGGGGAAGATCTACAAGAGACCCAGTACTTC
TRBJ1-4,13,NA,NA,TRBV11-1,CASSLGGAEKLFF,TGTGCCAGCAGCTTAGGCGGGGCTGAAAAACTGTTTTTT
TRBJ2-7,16,TRBD2,many,TRBV7-6,CASSWARAAGGYEQYF,TGTGCCAGCAGCTGGGCCCGCGCAGCGGGAGGTTATGAGCAGTACTTC
TRBJ2-5,14,NA,NA,TRBV18,CASSQTAGAETQYF,TGTGCCAGCTCACAAACGGCGGGGGCTGAGACCCAGTACTTC
TRBJ2-7,13,NA,once,TRBV10-1,CASRIDTSYEQYF,TGCGCCAGCAGGATAGATACCTCCTACGAGCAGTACTTC
TRBJ2-1,17,TRBD1,NA,TRBV15,CATSRQSTGGFYNEQFF,TGTGCCACCAGCAGACAGTCGACAGGGGGTTTCTACAATGAGCAGTTCTTC
TRBJ2-2,14,NA,once,TRBV7-8,CASSAGPLAGELFF,TGTGCCAGCAGCGCGGGTCCTTTAGCCGGGGAGCTGTTTTTT
TRBJ1-4,15,TRBD1,few,TRBV2,CASSGQGGGQEKLFF,TGTGCCAGCAGTGGACAGGGAGGAGGGCAAGAAAAACTGTTTTTT
TRBJ1-2,16,TRBD1,few,TRBV7-9,CASSPAGTGGYYGYTF,TGTGCCAGCAGCCCGGCCGGGACAGGGGGTTACTATGGCTACACCTTC
TRBJ2-2,13,NA,NA,TRBV9,CASSATSSGELFF,TGTGCCAGCAGCGCTACTTCGTCGGGGGAGCTGTTTTTT
TRBJ2-5,16,NA,NA,TRBV7-9,CASSFGSGAYQEAQYF,TGTGCCAGCAGCTTTGGGTCAGGGGCGTACCAAGAGGCCCAGTACTTC
TRBJ2-5,15,TRBD2,NA,TRBV9,CASSASGSTQETQYF,TGTGCCAGCAGCGCTAGCGGGAGTACCCAAGAGACCCAGTACTTC
TRBJ1-1,18,TRBD1,NA,TRBV28,CASTQTGGGILMNTEAFF,TGTGCCAGCACTCAAACAGGGGGGGGGATACTTATGAACACTGAAGCTTTCTTT
TRBJ2-3,14,NA,few,TRBV30,CAWSLGVSTDTQYF,TGTGCCTGGAGTCTTGGAGTGAGCACAGATACGCAGTATTTT
TRBJ2-4,13,NA,few,TRBV27,CASAAGNKNIQYF,TGTGCCAGCGCGGCGGGGAACAAAAACATTCAGTACTTC
TRBJ1-6,15,TRBD1,NA,TRBV30,CAWSGTGGAGSPLHF,TGTGCCTGGAGTGGGACAGGGGGCGCAGGATCACCCCTCCACTTT
TRBJ2-6,17,TRBD1,NA,TRBV14,CASSARQGARGANVLTF,TGTGCCAGCAGCGCCCGACAGGGGGCGAGGGGGGCCAACGTCCTGACTTTC
TRBJ1-4,13,NA,NA,TRBV2,CAGSRRVEEKLFF,TGTGCCGGTAGCCGCCGGGTTGAGGAAAAACTGTTTTTT
TRBJ2-3,15,NA,once,TRBV6-1,CASIRRAGGTDTQYF,TGTGCCAGCATTCGACGGGCAGGGGGCACAGATACGCAGTATTTT
TRBJ1-3,14,NA,NA,TRBV27,CASSYSGPGSTIYF,TGTGCCAGCAGTTATTCAGGCCCTGGAAGCACCATATATTTT
TRBJ2-3,16,TRBD2,few,TRBV7-7,CASSSGLAGGADTQYF,TGTGCCAGCAGCTCCGGACTAGCGGGAGGGGCAGATACGCAGTATTTT
TRBJ2-3,15,TRBD2,NA,TRBV9,CASSVQGLARDTQYF,TGTGCCAGCAGCGTCCAAGGACTAGCGAGAGATACGCAGTATTTT
TRBJ2-2,15,TRBD1,once,TRBV2,CASTRDSPNTGELFF,TGTGCCAGCACCAGGGACAGTCCGAACACCGGGGAGCTGTTTTTT
TRBJ2-1,11,TRBD2,NA,TRBV7-9,CAGGTSGGPFF,TGTGCCGGGGGGACTAGCGGTGGCCCGTTCTTC
TRBJ2-7,15,NA,few,TRBV28,CATWGWRARLGEQYF,TGTGCCACCTGGGGGTGGAGGGCCCGTCTCGGCGAGCAGTACTTC
TRBJ2-7,19,TRBD2,NA,TRBV7-2,CASSPFLGSGGPLSYEQYF,TGTGCCAGCAGCCCTTTCCTTGGTAGCGGGGGGCCACTCTCCTACGAGCAGTACTTC